Included here is one T cell receptor (beta chain) sequence, with context. This entry is derived from a study of sequential checkpoint blockade in melanoma. Looking at the study overall: Patients were randomized 1:1 to nivolumab-then-ipilimumab or ipilimumab-then-nivolumab first-line. Each arm's sequence ended with maintenance nivolumab.

TCRdb's copy holds only in-frame clones and misses some; the assay was immunoSEQ multiplex PCR. The sample has approximately 12,000 clones, approximately 83% seen once. This sample's treatment: randomized to nivolumab then ipilimumab (arm A) or the reverse (arm B). Patients had received no earlier DNA-damaging chemotherapy. The sequence came from a human donor with melanoma. Sequences were derived from CD8+ T cells sorted from blood (inferred from file names), sampled from a patient given nivolumab and ipilimumab in sequence.

Written as DNA, the CDR3 is TGCGCCAGCAGCCAAGATGGTTGGCAGGGGAGTGAAAAACTGTTTTTT. Translating it yields CASSQDGWQGSEKLFF. The chain joins TRBV4-3 to TRBJ1-4, with D possibly being TRBD1 (6 bases). The CDR3 is made up of 16 amino acids. Germline V lookup: CDR1 LGHNA, CDR2 YSLEER. Deletions cut 0 bases from V and 7 bases from J, with 15 bases between.